The rows below give T cell receptor beta chains drawn from one sample of a study of monozygotic twins with inflammatory bowel disease. TCRdb reprocessed the 5' RACE reads; each CDR3 protein has one entry and no DNA is given. Across over 150,000 distinct CDR3 sequences, the top ten clones capture 2.4% of the sample. Sequenced input: blood. These receptors were obtained from a human donor with ulcerative colitis or Crohn's disease, or a healthy co-twin of an affected twin (not recorded which). Both conserved end residues are part of each CDR3.

j_gene	v_gene	CDR3aa
TRBJ2-7	TRBV20-1	CSAPGTGLDEQYF
TRBJ2-6	TRBV12-3/TRBV12-4	CASSYTGRGANVLTF
TRBJ2-5	TRBV5-1	CASSLDRQGAETQYF
TRBJ2-7	TRBV11-3	CASSSTLAGTGDEQYF
TRBJ2-1	TRBV6-5	CASSWPKREGLGNEQFF
TRBJ2-1	TRBV5-1	CASSHLGREATYNEQFF
TRBJ1-1	TRBV5-1	CASTVTGGGTEAFF
TRBJ2-2	TRBV3-1	CASSRGVNTGELFF
TRBJ2-1	TRBV7-6	CASSLPPSGQNEQFF
TRBJ2-2	TRBV27	CASTGTHVGELFF
TRBJ2-1	TRBV5-1	CASRGEGGYNEQFF
TRBJ2-7	TRBV20-1	CSAMRRGAPYEQYF
TRBJ2-1	TRBV20-1	CSASEGAGDYNEQFF
TRBJ1-4	TRBV5-4	CASSLDTGQANEKLFF
TRBJ2-3	TRBV30	CAWSSASTDTQYF
TRBJ2-1	TRBV7-2	CASSREIEKNEQFF
TRBJ1-1	TRBV20-1	CSARTLQVAFF
TRBJ2-7	TRBV12-3/TRBV12-4	CASSELAGENEQYF
TRBJ1-3	TRBV5-6	CASSFAGSDGNTIYF
TRBJ2-7	TRBV7-2	CASSLGPSGYEQYF
TRBJ2-7	TRBV24-1	CATSDGAYEQYF
TRBJ1-2	TRBV11-3	CASSQIAEGPWGGYTF
TRBJ2-1	TRBV3-1	CASSTGTSSYNEQFF
TRBJ2-5	TRBV29-1	CSVAPSGVETQYF
TRBJ1-1	TRBV6-5	CASSYSTAMNTEAFF
TRBJ1-1	TRBV20-1	CSAPYRGDTEAFF
TRBJ2-3	TRBV5-1	CASSLVEGAGTDTQYF
TRBJ2-1	TRBV20-1	CSASSPGGSYNEQFF
TRBJ2-7	TRBV4-2	CASSQDWNPSYEQYF
TRBJ2-7	TRBV7-6	CASTPTTGRGGYEQYF
TRBJ2-7	TRBV7-2	CASSLVSPEQYF
TRBJ2-5	TRBV12-5	CASGLDRWNQETQYF
TRBJ2-3	TRBV20-1	CSARIQDTQYF
TRBJ1-5	TRBV7-2	CASSLGGMGGQPQHF
TRBJ2-5	TRBV5-1	CASSTARTGFGEETQYF
TRBJ2-1	TRBV4-3	CASSLGGFRDRVRNEQFF
TRBJ2-7	TRBV9	CASSSWGSSVLYEQYF
TRBJ2-5	TRBV12-3/TRBV12-4	CASSPRGVGETQYF
TRBJ2-5	TRBV12-3/TRBV12-4	CASSLGGQPQETQYF
TRBJ1-1	TRBV7-2	CASTPAPGATEAFF
TRBJ2-3	TRBV12-3/TRBV12-4	CASSSGDRTQYF
TRBJ1-1	TRBV5-4	CASSLGDSEAFF
TRBJ2-7	TRBV19	CASSIRIRTEQYF
TRBJ2-7	TRBV7-6	CASSPRQGSYEQYF
TRBJ1-4	TRBV3-1	CASSPESPTNEKLFF
TRBJ2-1	TRBV20-1	CSVLHPGLHNEQFF
TRBJ1-1	TRBV7-3	CASSLMMNTEAFF
TRBJ2-3	TRBV7-2	CASSFNGGTDTQYF
TRBJ2-3	TRBV20-1	CSARPRDRGQDTQYF
TRBJ2-7	TRBV7-9	CASSLDVRGNEQYF
TRBJ2-5	TRBV7-9	CASSGTGGAETQYF
TRBJ2-2	TRBV20-1	CSVLSGKDAGELFF
TRBJ1-2	TRBV20-1	CSAKRVPGYTF
TRBJ1-5	TRBV7-9	CASSWTGAGDQPQHF
TRBJ2-3	TRBV12-3/TRBV12-4	CASSLRGGGDTQYF
TRBJ2-1	TRBV3-1	CASSQFDGTGVGNEQFF
TRBJ2-7	TRBV28	CASFGGPGGEQYF
TRBJ1-1	TRBV2	CASSVGRLDTEAFF